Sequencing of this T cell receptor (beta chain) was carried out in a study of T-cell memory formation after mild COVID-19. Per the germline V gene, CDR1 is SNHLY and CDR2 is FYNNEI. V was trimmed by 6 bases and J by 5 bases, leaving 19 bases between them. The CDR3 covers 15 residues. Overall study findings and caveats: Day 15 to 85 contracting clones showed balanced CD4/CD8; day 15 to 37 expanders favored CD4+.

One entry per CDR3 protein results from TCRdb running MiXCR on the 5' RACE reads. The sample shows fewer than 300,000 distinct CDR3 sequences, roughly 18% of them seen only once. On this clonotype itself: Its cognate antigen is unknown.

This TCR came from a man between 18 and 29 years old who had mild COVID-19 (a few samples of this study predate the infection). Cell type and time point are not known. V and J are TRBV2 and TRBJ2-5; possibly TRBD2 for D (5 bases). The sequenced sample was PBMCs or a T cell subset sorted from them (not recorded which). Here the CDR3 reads CASSRDPGTRETQYF. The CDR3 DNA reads TGTGCCAGCAGCCGGGATCCAGGAACCCGGGAGACCCAGTACTTC.